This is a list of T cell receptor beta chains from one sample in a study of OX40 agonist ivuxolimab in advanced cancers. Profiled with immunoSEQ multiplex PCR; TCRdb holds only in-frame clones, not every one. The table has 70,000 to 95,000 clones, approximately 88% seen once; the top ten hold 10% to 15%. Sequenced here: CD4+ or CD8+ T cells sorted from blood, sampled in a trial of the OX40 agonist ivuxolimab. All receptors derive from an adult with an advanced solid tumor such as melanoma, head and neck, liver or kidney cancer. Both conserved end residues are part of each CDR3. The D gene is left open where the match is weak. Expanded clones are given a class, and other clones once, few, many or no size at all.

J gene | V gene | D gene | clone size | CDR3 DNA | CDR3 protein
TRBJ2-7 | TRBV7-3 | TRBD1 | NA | TGTGCCAGCAGCCTCCGGACAGGGAGCGAGCAGTACTTC | CASSLRTGSEQYF
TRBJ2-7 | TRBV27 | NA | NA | TGTGCCAGCAGTGATGGCCGCTCGTGGCAGTACTTC | CASSDGRSWQYF
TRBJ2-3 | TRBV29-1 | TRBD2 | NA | TGCAGCGTTGAGGGGCGGGAGGGCCGCCCAGATACGCAGTATTTT | CSVEGREGRPDTQYF
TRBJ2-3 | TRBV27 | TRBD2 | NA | TGTGCCAGCAGTTCCCTGGGGACTAGCGGGAGTGCAGATACGCAGTATTTT | CASSSLGTSGSADTQYF
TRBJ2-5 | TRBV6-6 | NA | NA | TGTGCCAGCAACACGGCCTACCAAGAGACCCAGTACTTC | CASNTAYQETQYF
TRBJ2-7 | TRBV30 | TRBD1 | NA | TGTGCCTGGAGTGTAAGGGGGACAGTCAAGTTGGAGCAGTACTTC | CAWSVRGTVKLEQYF
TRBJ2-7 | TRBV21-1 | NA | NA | TGTGCCAGCAGTACCTTGGACAGCCCGACCTCCTACGAGCAGTACTTC | CASSTLDSPTSYEQYF
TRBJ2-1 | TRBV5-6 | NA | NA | TGTGCCAGCAGCTTTGGGACTCTCCTCTCGGGCAATGAGCAGTTCTTC | CASSFGTLLSGNEQFF
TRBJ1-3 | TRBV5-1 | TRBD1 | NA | TGCGCCAGCAGCCCGTTGGGGCCGACAGGGTCTGGAAACACCATATATTTT | CASSPLGPTGSGNTIYF
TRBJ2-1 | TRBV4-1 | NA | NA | TGCGCCAGCAGCCAAGGACTCTACAATGAGCAGTTCTTC | CASSQGLYNEQFF
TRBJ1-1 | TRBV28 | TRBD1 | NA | TGTGCCAGCACCGCGGACAGGGAAATTCCTGAAGCTTTCTTT | CASTADREIPEAFF
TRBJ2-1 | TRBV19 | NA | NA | TGTGCCAGTAGCCTCGGAGCGGAGTACAATGAGCAGTTCTTC | CASSLGAEYNEQFF
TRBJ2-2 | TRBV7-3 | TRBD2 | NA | TGTGCCAGCAGCCCGGGACTAGCCGGGGGGGAGCTGTTTTTT | CASSPGLAGGELFF
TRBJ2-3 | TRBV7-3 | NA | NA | TGTGCCAGCAGCTTAATGTTTGCTAGCACAGATACGCAGTATTTT | CASSLMFASTDTQYF
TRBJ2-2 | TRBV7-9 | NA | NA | TGTGCCAGCAGCACCGGGGAGCTGTTTTTT | CASSTGELFF
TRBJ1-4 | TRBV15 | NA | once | TGTGCCACCAGCAGAGATTTAGCTGGGAAAAAACTGTTTTTT | CATSRDLAGKKLFF
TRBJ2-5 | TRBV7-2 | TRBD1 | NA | TGTGCCAGCAGCTTAGGGGACAGGTCGCCTCAAGAGACCCAGTACTTC | CASSLGDRSPQETQYF
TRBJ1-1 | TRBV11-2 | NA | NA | TGTGCCAGCAGCTTAGTAGGGGGAGTCGAGAACACTGAAGCTTTCTTT | CASSLVGGVENTEAFF
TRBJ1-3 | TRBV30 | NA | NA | TGTGCCTGGAGTGTGGAGGAAAGCTCTGGAAACACCATATATTTT | CAWSVEESSGNTIYF
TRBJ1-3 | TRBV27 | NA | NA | TGTGCCAGCAGTCCGAGGAGCTCTGGAAACACCATATATTTT | CASSPRSSGNTIYF
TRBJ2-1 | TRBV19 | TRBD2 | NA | TGTGCCAGTAGTATGGGCGGGAGCCTTAGCTCCTACAATGAGCAGTTCTTC | CASSMGGSLSSYNEQFF
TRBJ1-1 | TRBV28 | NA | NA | TGTGCCAGCAGTTTGGCGGTTAGTGGGGGTGAAGCTTTCTTT | CASSLAVSGGEAFF
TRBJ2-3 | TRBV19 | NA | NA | TGTGCCAGTAATGCGTTCGGGATTAGCACAGATACGCAGTATTTT | CASNAFGISTDTQYF
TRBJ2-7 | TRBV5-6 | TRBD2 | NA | TGTGCCAGCAGTCAGGGACTAGCCATCTGGGAGCAGTACTTC | CASSQGLAIWEQYF
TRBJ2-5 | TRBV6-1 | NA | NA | TGTGCCAGCAGTGAATGGGCAGGGGAGGGAGAGACCCAGTACTTC | CASSEWAGEGETQYF